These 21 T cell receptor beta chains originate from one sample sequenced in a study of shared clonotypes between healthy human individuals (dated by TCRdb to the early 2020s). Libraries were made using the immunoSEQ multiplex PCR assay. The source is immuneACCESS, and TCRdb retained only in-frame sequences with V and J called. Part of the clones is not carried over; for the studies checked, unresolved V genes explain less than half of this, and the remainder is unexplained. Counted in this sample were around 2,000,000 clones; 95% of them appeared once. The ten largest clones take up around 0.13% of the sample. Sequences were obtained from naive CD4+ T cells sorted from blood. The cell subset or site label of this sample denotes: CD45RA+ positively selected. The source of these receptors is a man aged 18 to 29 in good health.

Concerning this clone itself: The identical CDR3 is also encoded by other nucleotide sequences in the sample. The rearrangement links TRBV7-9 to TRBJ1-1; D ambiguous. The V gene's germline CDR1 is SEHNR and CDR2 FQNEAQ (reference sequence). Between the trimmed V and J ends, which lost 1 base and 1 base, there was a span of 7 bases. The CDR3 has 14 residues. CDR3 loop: CASSLVPENTEAFF. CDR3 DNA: TGTGCCAGCAGCTTAGTACCAGAGAACACTGAAGCTTTCTTT.

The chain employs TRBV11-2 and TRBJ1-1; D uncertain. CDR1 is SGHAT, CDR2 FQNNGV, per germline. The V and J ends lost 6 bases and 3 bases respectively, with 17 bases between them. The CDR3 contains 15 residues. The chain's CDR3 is CASSTSLWAYTEAFF. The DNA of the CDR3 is TGTGCCAGCAGTACGAGCCTATGGGCGTACACTGAAGCTTTCTTT. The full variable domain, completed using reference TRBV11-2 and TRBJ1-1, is EAGVAQSPRYKIIEKRQSVAFWCNPISGHATLYWYQQILGQGPKLLIQFQNNGVVDDSQLPKDRFSAERLKGVDSTLKIQPAKLEDSAVYLCASSTSLWAYTEAFFGQGTRLTVV.

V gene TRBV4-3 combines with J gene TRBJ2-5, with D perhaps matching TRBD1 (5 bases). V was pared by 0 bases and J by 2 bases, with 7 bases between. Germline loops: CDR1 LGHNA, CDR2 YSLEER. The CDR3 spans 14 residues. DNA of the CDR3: TGCGCCAGCAGCCAAGAAACAGGACAAGAGACCCAGTACTTC. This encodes CASSQETGQETQYF.

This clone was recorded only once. CDR3 coding DNA: TGCGCCAGCAGCCAGGCAGGACTGAACACTGAAGCTTTCTTT. It codes for CASSQAGLNTEAFF. The rearrangement joins TRBV4-3 to TRBJ1-1; D call uncertain. The V gene lost 3 bases and the J gene lost 0 bases, with 8 bases spanning the gap. Germline V CDR1 and CDR2: LGHNA, YSLEER. This CDR3 has 14 amino acids.

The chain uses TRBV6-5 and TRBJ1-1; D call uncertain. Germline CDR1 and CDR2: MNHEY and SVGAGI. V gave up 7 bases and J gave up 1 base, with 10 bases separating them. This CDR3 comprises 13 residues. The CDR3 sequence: CASKRTANTEAFF. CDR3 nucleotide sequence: TGTGCCAGCAAGAGGACGGCGAACACTGAAGCTTTCTTT.

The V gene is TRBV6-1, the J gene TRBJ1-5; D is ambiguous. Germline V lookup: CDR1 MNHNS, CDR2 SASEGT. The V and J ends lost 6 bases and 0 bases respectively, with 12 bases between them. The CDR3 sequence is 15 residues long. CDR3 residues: CASRVDYYSNQPQHF. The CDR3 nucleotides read TGTGCCAGCAGGGTAGACTATTATAGCAATCAGCCCCAGCATTTT.

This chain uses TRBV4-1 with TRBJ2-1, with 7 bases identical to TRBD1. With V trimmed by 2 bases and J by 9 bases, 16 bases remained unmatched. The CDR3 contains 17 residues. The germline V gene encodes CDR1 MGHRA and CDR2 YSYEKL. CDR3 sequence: CASSQFVGTGDNGEQFF. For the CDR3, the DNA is TGCGCCAGCAGCCAATTCGTGGGAACAGGGGATAATGGTGAGCAGTTCTTC.

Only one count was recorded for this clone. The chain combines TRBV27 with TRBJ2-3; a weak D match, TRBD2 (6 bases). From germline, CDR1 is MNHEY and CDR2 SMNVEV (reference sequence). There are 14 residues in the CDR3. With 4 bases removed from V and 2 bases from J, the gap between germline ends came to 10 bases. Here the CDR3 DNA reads TGTGCCAGCAGTTCTCGGAGGGTCACAGATACGCAGTATTTT. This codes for CASSSRRVTDTQYF.

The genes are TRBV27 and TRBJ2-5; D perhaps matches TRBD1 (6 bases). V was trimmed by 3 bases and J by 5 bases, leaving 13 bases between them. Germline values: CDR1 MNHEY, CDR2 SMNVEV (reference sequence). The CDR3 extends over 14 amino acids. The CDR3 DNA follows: TGTGCCAGCAGTTTTGGTACAGGGAAGGAGACCCAGTACTTC. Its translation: CASSFGTGKETQYF.

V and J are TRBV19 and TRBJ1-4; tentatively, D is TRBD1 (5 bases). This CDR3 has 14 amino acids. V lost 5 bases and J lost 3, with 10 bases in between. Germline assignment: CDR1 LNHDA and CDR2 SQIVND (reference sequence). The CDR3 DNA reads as TGTGCCAGTAGTCCCTTGGGGGCTAATGAAAAACTGTTTTTT. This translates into CASSPLGANEKLFF.

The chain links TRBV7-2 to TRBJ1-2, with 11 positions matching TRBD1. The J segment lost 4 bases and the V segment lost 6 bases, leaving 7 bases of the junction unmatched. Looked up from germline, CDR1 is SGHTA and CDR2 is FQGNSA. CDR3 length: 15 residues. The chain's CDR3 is CASSVGQGGRYGYTF. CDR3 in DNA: TGTGCCAGCAGTGTGGGACAGGGGGGACGCTATGGCTACACCTTC.

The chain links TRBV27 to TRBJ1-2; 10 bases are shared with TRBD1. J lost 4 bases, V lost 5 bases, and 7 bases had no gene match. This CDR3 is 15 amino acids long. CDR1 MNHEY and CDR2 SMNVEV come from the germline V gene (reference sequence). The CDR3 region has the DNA TGTGCCAGCAGTAGAACCGGGACAGGGGTCTATGGCTACACCTTC. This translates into CASSRTGTGVYGYTF.

DNA for the CDR3: TGTGCCAGCAGTTTAGCGGGGTTTTACAATGAGCAGTTCTTC. Residues: CASSLAGFYNEQFF. The chain combines TRBV25-1 with TRBJ2-1, with 8 bases aligning to TRBD2. CDR3 length: 14 amino acids. CDR1 MGHDK and CDR2 SYGVNS come from the germline V gene. V lost 5 bases, J lost 4 bases, and 4 bases stayed unmatched.

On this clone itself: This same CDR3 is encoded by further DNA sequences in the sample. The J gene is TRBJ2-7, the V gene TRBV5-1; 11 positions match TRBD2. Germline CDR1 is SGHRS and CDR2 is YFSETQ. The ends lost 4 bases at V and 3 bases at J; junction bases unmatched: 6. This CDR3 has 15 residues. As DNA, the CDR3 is TGCGCCAGCAGCGGAGGCACTAGCGGGAGCTACGAGCAGTACTTC. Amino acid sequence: CASSGGTSGSYEQYF.

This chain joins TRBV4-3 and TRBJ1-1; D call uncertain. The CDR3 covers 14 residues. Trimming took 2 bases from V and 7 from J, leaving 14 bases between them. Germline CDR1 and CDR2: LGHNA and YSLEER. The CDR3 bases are TGCGCCAGCAGCCAATTGCAGGAGTTCGGTGAAGCTTTCTTT. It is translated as CASSQLQEFGEAFF.

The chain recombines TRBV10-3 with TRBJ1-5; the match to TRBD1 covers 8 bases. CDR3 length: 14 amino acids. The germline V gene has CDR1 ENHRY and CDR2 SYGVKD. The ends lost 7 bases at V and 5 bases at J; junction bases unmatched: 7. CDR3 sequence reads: CAIKDREGDQPQHF. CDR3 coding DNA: TGTGCCATCAAGGACAGGGAAGGGGATCAGCCCCAGCATTTT.

The CDR3 loop is CASSVGQGTQPQHF. The CDR3 DNA sequence: TGTGCCAGCAGCGTAGGACAGGGGACTCAGCCCCAGCATTTT. The rearrangement links TRBV9 to TRBJ1-5; 8 nucleotides match TRBD1. The trim removed 0 bases at V and 6 bases at J, leaving 2 bases unmatched. CDR3 size: 14 residues. The V gene's germline CDR1 is SGDLS and CDR2 YYNGEE.

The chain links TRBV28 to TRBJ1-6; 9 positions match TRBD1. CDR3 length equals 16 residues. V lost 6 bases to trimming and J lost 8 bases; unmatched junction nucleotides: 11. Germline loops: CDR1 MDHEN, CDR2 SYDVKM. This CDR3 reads CASRVTGGASYSPLHF. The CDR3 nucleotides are TGTGCCAGCAGGGTGACAGGGGGTGCCTCGTATTCACCCCTCCACTTT.

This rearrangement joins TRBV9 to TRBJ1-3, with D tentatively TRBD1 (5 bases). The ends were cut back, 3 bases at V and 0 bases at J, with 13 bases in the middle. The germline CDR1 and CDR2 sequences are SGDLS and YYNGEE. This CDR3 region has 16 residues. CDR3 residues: CASSGGPPFSGNTIYF. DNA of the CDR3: TGTGCCAGCAGCGGGGGACCACCCTTCTCTGGAAACACCATATATTTT.

In DNA form, the CDR3 reads TGTGCCAGCAGCGCACAGGGGGCGCCATTGAAAAATTCACCCCTCCACTTT. This translates into CASSAQGAPLKNSPLHF. The chain is built from TRBV11-1 and TRBJ1-6, with 9 bases fitting TRBD1. The V segment lost 5 bases and the J segment 7 bases; nucleotides outside the gene matches: 12. Germline values: CDR1 SGHAT, CDR2 FQDESV (reference sequence). The CDR3 is made up of 17 amino acids. Together with reference TRBV11-1 and TRBJ1-6, the CDR3 gives the full variable domain: EAEVAQSPRYKITEKSQAVAFWCDPISGHATLYWYRQILGQGPELLVQFQDESVVDDSQLPKDRFSAERLKGVDSTLKIQPAELGDSAMYLCASSAQGAPLKNSPLHFGNGTRLTVT.

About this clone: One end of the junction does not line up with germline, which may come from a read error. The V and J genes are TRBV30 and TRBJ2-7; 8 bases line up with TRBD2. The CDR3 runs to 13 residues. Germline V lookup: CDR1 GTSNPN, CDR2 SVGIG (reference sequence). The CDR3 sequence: CAWSGGLAGLLNF. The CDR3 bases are TGTGCCTGGAGTGGGGGGCTAGCGGGCTTGCTTAACTTC.